This T cell receptor (beta chain) was observed in a study of long-term antiretroviral therapy in people with HIV. Runs used v3.0 of the immunoSEQ assay and were done at survey level. Here immunoSEQ multiplex PCR was the method, and the copy in TCRdb shows in-frame clones only, minus some. The sample carries some 31,000 clones, roughly 85% recorded once. Material: unsorted PBMCs, obtained 1.1 years after starting antiretroviral therapy. This sequence was found in a man aged 18 to 35 with HIV.

CDR3 residues: CASSVEGYTGELFF. As DNA, the CDR3 is TGTGCCAGCAGCGTAGAGGGGTACACCGGGGAGCTGTTTTTT. The chain combines TRBV9 with TRBJ2-2; possibly TRBD1 for D (5 bases). V lost 0 bases and J 3 bases, leaving 6 bases between the germline ends. The CDR3 consists of 14 residues. CDR1 and CDR2 (germline): SGDLS, YYNGEE.